Described below is a single T cell receptor beta chain sequence and its context. Its antigen is unidentified. Clones were sequenced by immunoSEQ multiplex PCR, and TCRdb holds only the in-frame ones, with some missing. The table has 140,000 to 150,000 clones, around 92% seen once; the top ten hold under 3.5%. Trimming cost V 5 bases and J 11 bases; bases outside gene matches: 5. Germline V gene data show CDR1 as SNHLY and CDR2 as FYNNEI. The CDR3 spans 12 residues. The data stem from a study of T cell responses to AZD1222 COVID-19 vaccine. Study-wide findings and caveats: Nearly half of spike-specific TCRs reportedly target variant regions that are unmutated in the B.1.351 and B.1.1.7 variants.

The source of this sequence is an adult who received the AZD1222 COVID-19 vaccine. Sequenced here: peripheral blood, sampled 28 days after the second AZD1222 dose. This chain joins TRBV2 and TRBJ1-1; 10 bases map to TRBD1. Here the CDR3 reads CASSFDRGQAFF. The CDR3 DNA sequence: TGTGCCAGCAGTTTTGACAGGGGGCAGGCTTTCTTT.